The following is a T cell receptor beta chain sequence with its context. No antigen is known for it. This specimen belongs to a study of T cell responses to AZD1222 COVID-19 vaccine. General observations from the study: The repertoires were collected only after the peak T cell response.

Sequenced by immunoSEQ multiplex PCR; TCRdb stores in-frame clones only, minus some. The repertoire holds about 55,000 clones, with roughly 85% as singletons. CDR1 and CDR2 from the germline V gene are KGHDR and SFDVKD. V was pared by 2 bases and J by 3 bases, with 6 bases between. The CDR3 has 14 amino acids. The rearrangement links TRBV24-1 to TRBJ2-2; D gene ambiguous. This TCR was sampled from an adult in good health. The sample in question was peripheral blood, obtained on day 0 of AZD1222 vaccination. CDR3 residues: CATSDSRDTGELFF. DNA for the CDR3: TGTGCCACCAGTGATTCCCGGGACACCGGGGAGCTGTTTTTT.